The 27 T cell receptor beta chains in this list originate from one sample, sequenced in a study of T cells in Graves' hyperthyroidism and ophthalmopathy. The CDR3 regions of TCR beta were amplified from RNA transcripts. Researchers ran a first-round RT-PCR on the TCR CDR3 using the HTBI primer set. TCRdb re-analysed the multiplex PCR reads in MiXCR, keeping a single row per CDR3 protein. The data show fewer than 650,000 distinct CDR3 sequences, with approximately 15% seen just once and about 6.6% held by the top ten. Sequencing was performed on blood. The receptors stem from a young woman with Graves' ophthalmopathy.

This clonotype was picked up many times. The chain has TRBV7-2 and TRBJ2-7; TRBD2 agrees at 7 bases. With V trimmed by 5 bases and J by 6 bases, 7 bases remained unmatched. CDR1 is SGHTA, CDR2 FQGNSA, per germline. This CDR3 spans 13 amino acids. The chain's CDR3 is CASSPRLAPEQYF. The CDR3 nucleotides read TGTGCCAGCAGCCCCCGACTAGCCCCCGAGCAGTACTTC.

V usage is TRBV20-1 and J usage is TRBJ2-7; D gene unclear. Deletions cut 5 bases from V and 0 bases from J, with 14 bases between. The CDR3 loop spans 14 amino acids. The germline CDR1 and CDR2 sequences are DFQATT and SNEGSKA (reference sequence). CDR3 protein: CSACDGKSSYEQYF. The DNA of the CDR3 is TGCAGTGCTTGTGACGGAAAGAGCTCCTACGAGCAGTACTTC.

This clonotype was observed many times. CDR3 loop: CASSLGLSSGNTIYF. In DNA, the CDR3 is TGTGCCAGCAGCTTAGGACTCAGCTCTGGAAACACCATATATTTT. J is TRBJ1-3 and V is TRBV11-3, with D uncertain. V was clipped by 1 base and J by 0 bases, with 7 bases between them. From germline, CDR1 is SGHNT and CDR2 YENEEA. The CDR3 is made up of 15 amino acids.

This clonotype was counted at least ten times. V gene TRBV12-5 combines with J gene TRBJ1-5, with TRBD1 matching over 10 bases. The CDR3 consists of 16 residues. V gave up 1 base and J gave up 5 bases; unmatched junction bases: 5. Germline CDR1 LGHNT, CDR2 FRNRAP. CDR3: CASGLARTGGDQPQHF. CDR3 sequence (DNA): TGTGCTAGTGGTTTGGCCAGGACAGGGGGGGATCAGCCCCAGCATTTT. The full variable domain, rest sourced from reference TRBV12-5 and TRBJ1-5, is DARVTQTPRHKVTEMGQEVTMRCQPILGHNTVFWYRQTMMQGLELLAYFRNRAPLDDSGMPKDRFSAEMPDATLATLKIQPSEPRDSAVYFCASGLARTGGDQPQHFGDGTRLSIL.

CDR3 amino acids: CASSPGLASSYEQYF. The CDR3 DNA is TGTGCCAGCTCACCGGGACTAGCGAGCTCCTACGAGCAGTACTTC. The chain uses TRBV18 and TRBJ2-7; 10 bases agree with TRBD2. Per the germline V gene, CDR1 is KGHSH and CDR2 is LQKENI. V was clipped by 3 bases and J by 0 bases; unmatched bases: 2. The CDR3 consists of 15 residues.

This chain links TRBV6-1 with TRBJ1-5; maybe TRBD1 (5 bases). V lost 6 bases and J lost 9, with 15 bases in between. The CDR3 consists of 13 residues. Per the germline V gene, CDR1 is MNHNS and CDR2 is SASEGT. The CDR3 spells CASSPGPLGPQHF. The CDR3 region has the DNA TGTGCCAGCAGCCCGGGACCCTTAGGGCCCCAGCATTTT.

This clonotype was counted many times. The chain employs TRBV18 and TRBJ2-1; TRBD2 agrees at 11 bases. Looked up from germline, CDR1 is KGHSH and CDR2 is LQKENI. V dropped 4 bases and J dropped 5; count of bases not matched to a gene: 7. The CDR3 has 16 amino acids. CDR3 nucleotide sequence: TGTGCCAGCTCACGCCCCGGGACTAGCGGTCACAATGAGCAGTTCTTC. This gives the protein CASSRPGTSGHNEQFF.

This clonotype came up many times. The chain uses TRBV3-1 and TRBJ2-7; D uncertain. Trimming stripped 0 bases from V and 2 bases from J, with 14 bases between. From germline, CDR1 is LGHDT and CDR2 YNNKEL (reference sequence). The CDR3 totals 16 residues. The CDR3 DNA follows: TGTGCCAGCAGCCAAGATTGGGGTCGGCATCCCTACGAGCAGTACTTC. Its translation is CASSQDWGRHPYEQYF.

At least ten counts were recorded for this clonotype. J is TRBJ1-4 and V is TRBV4-1; D is ambiguous. V gave up 6 bases and J gave up 1 base, with 12 bases separating them. The CDR3 has 15 residues. Germline CDR1 and CDR2: MGHRA and YSYEKL. CDR3 region: CASSLTLGTNEKLFF. The CDR3 region has the DNA TGCGCCAGCAGTCTTACCCTGGGAACTAATGAAAAACTGTTTTTT.

This clonotype was observed many times. This sequence joins TRBV2 and TRBJ1-3; D is undetermined. Germline V gives CDR1 SNHLY, CDR2 FYNNEI. This CDR3 region has 13 residues. Between the trimmed V and J ends, which lost 7 bases and 1 base, there was a span of 8 bases. CDR3 nucleotides: TGTGCCAGCATGAGTTTATCTGGAAACACCATATATTTT. Its protein is CASMSLSGNTIYF.

This clonotype was seen repeatedly, ten times or more. This sequence joins TRBV2 and TRBJ2-2; TRBD1 aligns across 9 bases. V trimming: 7 bases; J trimming: 6 bases; junction bases outside the gene matches: 3. Per the germline V gene, CDR1 is SNHLY and CDR2 is FYNNEI. The CDR3 extends over 13 amino acids. The DNA for the CDR3 is TGTGCCAGCAAACAGGGGGCGCCCGGGGAGCTGTTTTTT. Its protein product is CASKQGAPGELFF.

This clonotype was recorded many times. The chain is built from TRBV2 and TRBJ1-5, with 10 bases fitting TRBD1. After removal of 5 bases from V and 6 bases from J, the junction contained 4 bases not matched to a gene. The CDR3 consists of 14 residues. In germline, CDR1 is SNHLY, CDR2 FYNNEI. In DNA form, the CDR3 reads TGTGCCAGCAGTTTCGGGACAGGGGCTCAGCCCCAGCATTTT. This gives the protein CASSFGTGAQPQHF.

This clonotype was seen only a few times. V and J are TRBV10-3 and TRBJ2-6; D uncertain. Trimming cost V 4 bases and J 0 bases, with 13 bases left between them. CDR3 length: 17 residues. Per germline, CDR1 ENHRY and CDR2 SYGVKD. CDR3 in DNA: TGTGCCATCAGTGTTTCTTCCGGCCGCTCTGGGGCCAACGTCCTGACTTTC. Its protein product is CAISVSSGRSGANVLTF.

V and J are TRBV4-1 and TRBJ2-7; D is perhaps TRBD1 (5 bases). The germline V and J ends were trimmed by 3 bases and 9 bases, with 15 bases remaining between them. Germline lookup yields CDR1 MGHRA and CDR2 YSYEKL. The CDR3 covers 13 residues. The CDR3: CASSHQTDRGQYF. For the CDR3, the DNA is TGCGCCAGCAGCCACCAGACAGATCGCGGGCAGTACTTC.

In this sample, this clonotype turned up many times. The rearrangement uses TRBV12-3 or TRBV12-4 and TRBJ1-5, with 8 bases lining up with TRBD1. CDR3 size: 14 residues. The V segment lost 2 bases and the J segment 6 bases; nucleotides outside the gene matches: 3. CDR3 amino acids: CASSLNRGFQPQHF. The DNA for the CDR3 is TGTGCCAGCAGTTTAAACAGGGGGTTTCAGCCCCAGCATTTT.

This clonotype was observed at least ten times. The chain combines TRBV7-9 with TRBJ1-4; D is possibly TRBD1 (5 bases). Germline V lookup: CDR1 SEHNR, CDR2 FQNEAQ (reference sequence). This CDR3 has 13 amino acids. V was pared by 4 bases and J by 10 bases, with 13 bases between. The CDR3 reads CASSSRGAGKLFF. The CDR3 DNA sequence: TGTGCCAGCAGCTCCCGCGGGGCAGGAAAACTGTTTTTT.

Ten or more counts support this clonotype. V and J are TRBV2 and TRBJ1-3; D unclear. Per the germline V gene, CDR1 is SNHLY and CDR2 is FYNNEI. Trimming stripped 6 bases from V and 4 bases from J, with 7 bases between. This CDR3 spans 12 amino acids. This CDR3 is CASRGPGNTIYF. CDR3 bases: TGTGCCAGCAGGGGTCCCGGAAACACCATATATTTT.

This clonotype has ten or more counts. One end of the junction does not line up with germline, which may come from a read error. The chain employs TRBV28 and TRBJ2-2; TRBD2 matches at 11 bases. The germline V gene has CDR1 MDHEN and CDR2 SYDVKM. The CDR3 totals 15 residues. In DNA, the CDR3 is TGTGCCAGCAGCTTAGCGGGAGGGAACCCCGGGGAGCTGTTTTTT. Amino acids: CASSLAGGNPGELFF.

V gene TRBV7-8 combines with J gene TRBJ2-2; tentatively, D is TRBD2 (5 bases). The V and J ends lost 5 bases and 0 bases respectively, with 10 bases between them. CDR1 SGHVS and CDR2 FQNEAQ come from the germline V gene. This CDR3 region has 15 residues. CDR3 protein: CASSHSVTNTGELFF. The CDR3 coding sequence is TGTGCCAGCAGCCATAGCGTAACGAACACCGGGGAGCTGTTTTTT.

This clonotype was counted ten times or more. J is TRBJ2-1 and V is TRBV6-6; TRBD2 agrees at 9 bases. The CDR3 runs to 16 residues. The V gene's germline CDR1 is MNHNY and CDR2 SVGAGI (reference sequence). Trimming removed 2 bases from V and 2 bases from J; junction bases left unmatched: 4. CDR3 sequence (DNA): TGTGCCAGCAGTTACCTTGCGGGAGGGGCCTACAATGAGCAGTTCTTC. This encodes CASSYLAGGAYNEQFF.

The gene calls are TRBV11-3 and TRBJ2-2, with 7 nucleotides matching TRBD2. The CDR3 has 18 residues. Losses at the gene ends were 5 bases for V and 7 bases for J; bases not matched to a gene: 19. The germline V gene encodes CDR1 SGHNT and CDR2 YENEEA. CDR3 in amino acids: CASSIGLARGDGNGELFF. The CDR3 DNA follows: TGTGCCAGCAGCATAGGCCTGGCCCGGGGGGACGGAAACGGGGAGCTGTTTTTT.

In its sample, this clonotype was seen a few times. J is TRBJ2-5 and V is TRBV4-1; 8 bases are a match to TRBD2. Germline assignment: CDR1 MGHRA and CDR2 YSYEKL. Trimming at V came to 4 bases and at J to 11 bases, leaving 9 bases not matched to a gene. The CDR3 is 13 amino acids. This chain's CDR3 is CASSRLLAENQYF. Written as DNA, the CDR3 is TGCGCCAGCAGCCGGCTACTAGCGGAAAATCAGTACTTC.

The table lists this clonotype with many counts. The V and J genes are TRBV7-8 and TRBJ2-7, with 9 bases aligning to TRBD1. This CDR3 has 15 residues. Trimming took 8 bases from V and 2 from J; bases not matched to a gene: 10. Per germline, CDR1 SGHVS and CDR2 FQNEAQ. CDR3 loop: CASGLRGTGTYEQYF. The CDR3 DNA follows: TGTGCCAGCGGCCTCCGCGGGACAGGGACCTACGAGCAGTACTTC.

The table lists this clonotype with a few counts. This chain links TRBV3-1 with TRBJ2-4; 7 bases line up with TRBD2. From germline, CDR1 is LGHDT and CDR2 YNNKEL (reference sequence). Unmatched junction bases numbered 20, after V lost 3 bases and J lost 0 bases. This CDR3 has 21 amino acids. As DNA, the CDR3 is TGTGCCAGCAGCCAGGGCGGGAGAGGAGGACGAGGATTTCTAGCCAAAAACATTCAGTACTTC. This translates into CASSQGGRGGRGFLAKNIQYF.

The V gene is TRBV4-2, the J gene TRBJ1-2; no firm D call. Germline lookup yields CDR1 LGHNA and CDR2 YNFKEQ. V gave up 11 bases and J gave up 0 bases, with 16 bases separating them. The CDR3 is 14 amino acids. CDR3: CACSDLPANYGYTF. The CDR3 DNA sequence: TGTGCCTGCTCGGACCTACCAGCTAACTATGGCTACACCTTC.

The chain combines TRBV4-2 with TRBJ2-5; D is unclear. CDR3 length equals 13 residues. Trimming stripped 5 bases from V and 5 bases from J, with 12 bases between. CDR1 and CDR2 from the germline V gene are LGHNA and YNFKEQ. CDR3 residues: CASSGHLGETQYF. The CDR3, as DNA: TGTGCCAGCAGCGGCCACCTTGGGGAGACCCAGTACTTC.

This clonotype has a count of ten or more. The V call is TRBV28, the J call TRBJ2-2, with TRBD2 identical over 14 bases. Germline CDR1 reads MDHEN; CDR2 reads SYDVKM. The V and J ends lost 6 bases and 7 bases, in that order; junction bases with no gene match: 10. The CDR3 is made up of 17 amino acids. The CDR3 DNA sequence: TGTGCCAGCAGGATGCTAGCGGGACTAGCGGGAGTCGGGGAGCTGTTTTTT. Encoded protein: CASRMLAGLAGVGELFF. Variable domain in full (rest from reference TRBV28 and TRBJ2-2): DVKVTQSSRYLVKRTGEKVFLECVQDMDHENMFWYRQDPGLGLRLIYFSYDVKMKEKGDIPEGYSVSREKKERFSLILESASTNQTSMYLCASRMLAGLAGVGELFFGEGSRLTVL.